The rows below give T cell receptor beta chains drawn from one sample of a study of CD8+ T cells in alopecia areata. Only in-frame clones appear in the TCRdb table, and some are missing; sequencing was by immunoSEQ multiplex PCR. This table has over 150,000 clones, roughly three fifths appearing once. Specimen: CD4+ T cells sorted from blood, collected at week 4, from a patient treated with tofacitinib. Every receptor here comes from a human donor with alopecia areata. Each CDR3 is given with its conserved first and last residue. Fields, in order: D gene, V gene, clone size, J gene, CDR3 protein, CDR3 DNA. A D gene is named only where the DNA matches it firmly. The listing skips clone size in some rows; elsewhere it reads once, few, many or a size class.

>TRBD1|TRBV4-1|-|TRBJ2-2
CASSQDGTGAPTGELFF
TGCGCCAGCAGCCAAGATGGGACAGGGGCCCCCACCGGGGAGCTGTTTTTT
>-|TRBV5-1|few|TRBJ2-1
CASGVRPGNEQFF
TGCGCCAGCGGCGTTAGGCCGGGTAATGAGCAGTTCTTC
>TRBD2|TRBV2|-|TRBJ2-3
CASSESSGGTDTQYF
TGTGCCAGCAGTGAATCTAGCGGGGGCACAGATACGCAGTATTTT
>-|TRBV18|few|TRBJ2-5
CASSPLDSQETQYF
TGTGCCAGCTCACCGTTGGACAGCCAAGAGACCCAGTACTTC
>-|TRBV29-1|few|TRBJ2-5
CSVKGGRGETQYF
TGCAGCGTGAAGGGGGGGCGCGGAGAGACCCAGTACTTC
>-|TRBV29-1|-|TRBJ1-1
CSVERATEAFF
TGCAGCGTTGAAAGGGCCACTGAAGCTTTCTTT
>-|TRBV29-1|-|TRBJ1-2
CSVVEGGTNYGYTF
TGCAGCGTTGTGGAGGGGGGGACTAACTATGGCTACACCTTC
>TRBD1|TRBV18|-|TRBJ1-5
CASSPNRGTGGANSNQPQHF
TGTGCCAGCTCACCTAACCGCGGGACAGGGGGCGCAAATAGCAATCAGCCCCAGCATTTT
>-|TRBV9|-|TRBJ1-2
CASSPSTSYGYTF
TGTGCCAGCAGCCCCAGTACAAGCTATGGCTACACCTTC
>-|TRBV27|-|TRBJ1-2
CASSLAPISVMGTGYTF
TGTGCCAGCAGTTTAGCGCCTATATCGGTAATGGGTACCGGCTACACCTTC
>-|TRBV7-9|few|TRBJ1-5
CASSAGPWEAQHF
TGTGCCAGCAGCGCCGGCCCATGGGAAGCCCAGCATTTT
>-|TRBV6-5|-|TRBJ1-6
CASSFSQVANSPLHF
TGTGCCAGCAGTTTCAGCCAGGTGGCTAATTCACCCCTCCACTTT
>-|TRBV29-1|few|TRBJ2-7
CSVEGSRFEQYF
TGCAGCGTTGAAGGGAGCAGATTCGAGCAGTACTTC
>TRBD1|TRBV7-2|-|TRBJ1-2
CASSGVGGYYGYTF
TGTGCCAGCAGCGGGGTAGGGGGCTACTATGGCTACACCTTC
>-|TRBV30|few|TRBJ2-6
CAWSPGANVLTF
TGTGCCTGGAGTCCTGGGGCCAACGTCCTGACTTTC
>-|TRBV5-6|-|TRBJ2-5
CASKGSKETQYF
TGTGCCAGTAAGGGTAGCAAAGAGACCCAGTACTTC
>-|TRBV28|-|TRBJ1-6
CASSSGTRSSYNSPLHF
TGTGCCAGCAGTTCTGGGACAAGGAGCTCCTATAATTCACCCCTCCACTTT
>-|TRBV18|-|TRBJ2-3
CASSPRRGVYTDTQYF
TGTGCCAGCTCCCCCCGGAGGGGGGTGTACACAGATACGCAGTATTTT
>-|TRBV30|-|TRBJ2-5
CAWSTPGGILGTQYF
TGTGCCTGGAGTACCCCAGGGGGGATCCTAGGGACCCAGTACTTC
>-|TRBV29-1|-|TRBJ1-5
CSALSPGVQPQHF
TGCAGCGCTCTCAGTCCTGGAGTCCAGCCCCAGCATTTT
>-|TRBV27|-|TRBJ2-5
CASSQTPETQYF
TGTGCCAGCAGCCAGACCCCAGAGACCCAGTACTTC
>-|TRBV19|-|TRBJ1-1
CASSLPRRSRTEAFF
TGTGCCAGTAGTCTCCCCCGTCGTAGTAGAACTGAAGCTTTCTTT